This T cell receptor beta chain was obtained from a study of T cell repertoires in cytomegalovirus infection. The overall study: CMV infection together with matching HLA type was indicated by public TCR beta signatures.

Of note for this clonotype: The target antigen is unknown.

TCRdb used MiXCR to reprocess the reads, holding one entry per CDR3 protein. Of roughly 300,000 distinct CDR3 sequences in the sample, 9.5% were seen once. Study-wide findings and caveats: Dominating the ex vivo response were TCR beta clonotypes that were CMV-specific and HLA-C-restricted. The cumulative frequency of public TCR beta families identified carriers of CMV plus the relevant HLA.

This TCR was sampled from a human donor in good health (CMV status not recorded). Some clones in this sample may be carry-over from other donors' samples. The sequencing sample was made of PBMCs.

The CDR3 DNA sequence: TGTGCCAGCAGGCCCTTGGGGAGTTCCGGGGAGCTGTTTTTT. Encoded protein: CASRPLGSSGELFF. The chain combines TRBV7-6 with TRBJ2-2; a possible D gene is TRBD2 (5 bases). Per the germline V gene, CDR1 is SGHVS and CDR2 is FNYEAQ. The CDR3 extends over 14 amino acids. V was clipped by 6 bases and J by 6 bases, with 14 bases between them.